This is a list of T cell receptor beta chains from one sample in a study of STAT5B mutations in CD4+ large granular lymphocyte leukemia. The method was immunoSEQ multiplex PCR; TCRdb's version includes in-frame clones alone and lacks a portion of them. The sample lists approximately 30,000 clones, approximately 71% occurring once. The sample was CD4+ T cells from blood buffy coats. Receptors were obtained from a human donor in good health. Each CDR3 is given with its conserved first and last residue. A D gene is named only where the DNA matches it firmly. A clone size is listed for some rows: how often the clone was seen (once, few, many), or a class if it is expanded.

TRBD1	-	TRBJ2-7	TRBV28	TGTGCCAGCAGAATGAGACAGGGGGCTTCCTACGAGCAGTACTTC	CASRMRQGASYEQYF
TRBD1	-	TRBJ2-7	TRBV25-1	TGTGCCAGCAGTGGCCGACAGGGGTGTATGTTGATCGAGCAGTACTTC	CASSGRQGCMLIEQYF
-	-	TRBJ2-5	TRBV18	TGTGCCAGCTCACCCCCGACAGGCCCTCAAGAGACCCAGTACTTC	CASSPPTGPQETQYF
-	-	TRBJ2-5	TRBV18	TGTGCCAGCTCACCGCTAGAAGAGACCCAGTACTTC	CASSPLEETQYF
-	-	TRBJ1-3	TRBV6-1	TGTGCCAGCAGACCGAGCTCTGGAAACACCATATATTTT	CASRPSSGNTIYF
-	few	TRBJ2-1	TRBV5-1	TGCGCCAGCAGCTTGGAGGCGGGGAAGTACAATGAGCAGTTCTTC	CASSLEAGKYNEQFF
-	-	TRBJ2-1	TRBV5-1	TGCGCCAGCAGCTTGGGTAGGTCGGATGAGCAGTTCTTC	CASSLGRSDEQFF
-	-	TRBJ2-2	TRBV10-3	TGTGCCATCAGTAGGGAAACCGGGGAGCTGTTTTTT	CAISRETGELFF
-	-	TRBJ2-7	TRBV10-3	TGTGCCATCAGGGGGGGAACTGGATACGAGCAGTACTTC	CAIRGGTGYEQYF
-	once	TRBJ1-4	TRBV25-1	TGTGCCAGCTCCCCCGTTTTGGGTCGGGAGGTCGAAAAACTGTTTTTT	CASSPVLGREVEKLFF
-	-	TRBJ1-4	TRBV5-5	TGTGCCAGCAGTCAAACACCGACAACTAATGAAAAACTGTTTTTT	CASSQTPTTNEKLFF
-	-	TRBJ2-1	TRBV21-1	TGTGCCAGCAGCTCTCGACAGGGTCGCTCCTACAATGAGCAGTTCTTC	CASSSRQGRSYNEQFF
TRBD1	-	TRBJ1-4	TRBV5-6	TGTGCCAGCAGCTTGTATCAGGGGGTTGAAAAACTGTTTTTT	CASSLYQGVEKLFF
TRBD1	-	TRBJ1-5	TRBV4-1	TGCGCCAGCAGCCCCGGGACAGGGGGCGGAGTGATTCAGCCCCAGCATTTT	CASSPGTGGGVIQPQHF
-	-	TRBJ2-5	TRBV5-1	TGCGCCAGCAGCTTGGGAGGATCTCAAGAGACCCAGTACTTC	CASSLGGSQETQYF
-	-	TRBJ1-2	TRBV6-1	TGTGCCAGCAGTGACCCCCCGACAGGTTCCTATGGCTACACCTTC	CASSDPPTGSYGYTF
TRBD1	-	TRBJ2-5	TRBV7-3	TGTGCCAGCAGCTTAAAGGCGGACAGGGGTGGAGAGACCCAGTACTTC	CASSLKADRGGETQYF
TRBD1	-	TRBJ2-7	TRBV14	TGTGCCAGCAGCCTAGACAGGGGGCCGTCGAACGAGCAGTACTTC	CASSLDRGPSNEQYF
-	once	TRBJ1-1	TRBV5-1	TGCGCCAGCAGTACTCTACAGGGAAGGACTGAAGCTTTCTTT	CASSTLQGRTEAFF
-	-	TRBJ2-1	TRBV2	TGTGCCAGCAGTCGGGACTGGCGAGGGAATGAGCAGTTCTTC	CASSRDWRGNEQFF